This T cell receptor beta chain comes out of a study of T cells in localized non-small cell lung cancer. Trimming shortened V by 6 bases and J by 4 bases, and 12 bases separated the two germline ends. The CDR3 covers 13 residues. Germline V CDR1 and CDR2: MNHNS, SASEGT. The table came from immunoSEQ multiplex PCR; TCRdb's copy has only in-frame clones and leaves some out. The sample yields about 11,000 clones, roughly 84% seen once. A note on this clone: The antigen remains unidentified.

Study-wide results and caveats: Median detection of top 100 tumor clones in adjacent lung was around 59 clones. Heterogeneity stays possible, as sequencing covered only one tumor region. There was higher T cell clonality in uninvolved adjacent lung than in tumor, and it was highest there. A raised T cell density in blood coincided with lengthier overall survival.

The chain employs TRBV6-1 and TRBJ1-1; maybe TRBD1 (6 bases). The input for sequencing was peripheral blood, taken before any cancer treatment. The TCR originated in a male donor older than 55 with stage I lung adenocarcinoma. In DNA form, the CDR3 reads TGTGCCAGCAGGCCTACAGGGACCACTGAAGCTTTCTTT. Protein: CASRPTGTTEAFF.